Presented here are 7 T cell receptor beta chains from one specimen sequenced in a study of blood T cell repertoires in COVID-19. Profiling relied on immunoSEQ multiplex PCR, and the TCRdb table lists in-frame clones only, not all of them. The sample yields approximately 90,000 clones, approximately 88% seen once. Material for sequencing was peripheral blood. These receptors came from an elderly woman with active or convalescent COVID-19.

The chain employs TRBV5-1 and TRBJ2-7; 8 bases match TRBD1. The CDR3 is made up of 17 amino acids. V shed 0 bases, J shed 2 bases, and the junction held 10 bases outside the gene matches. The germline V gene encodes CDR1 SGHRS and CDR2 YFSETQ. The CDR3 sequence is CASSLAGAGQGAYEQYF. The CDR3 DNA is TGCGCCAGCAGCTTGGCCGGGGCAGGACAGGGTGCCTACGAGCAGTACTTC.

V and J are TRBV27 and TRBJ2-7; 9 bases match TRBD2. V shed 7 bases, J shed 3 bases, and the junction held 7 bases outside the gene matches. The CDR3 is 14 amino acids. Germline values: CDR1 MNHEY, CDR2 SMNVEV (reference sequence). The CDR3 sequence is CASMPSGKLYEQYF. For the CDR3, the DNA is TGTGCCAGCATGCCTAGCGGGAAGCTCTACGAGCAGTACTTC.

The rearrangement links TRBV2 to TRBJ2-3; 8 bases align to TRBD2. Germline lookup yields CDR1 SNHLY and CDR2 FYNNEI. With 4 bases clipped from V and 6 bases from J, the junction kept 9 bases outside the gene matches. CDR3 length: 15 amino acids. The CDR3 nucleotides read TGTGCCAGCAGTGTCGGCGCGGGGGGCCGGGATACGCAGTATTTT. It encodes CASSVGAGGRDTQYF.

The rearrangement uses TRBV28 and TRBJ1-2; no reliable D call. Germline CDR1 is MDHEN and CDR2 is SYDVKM. CDR3 size: 15 residues. Trimming removed 3 bases from V and 2 bases from J, with 13 bases in between. Here the CDR3 reads CASSFLSSLNYGYTF. The CDR3 nucleotides are TGTGCCAGCAGTTTCTTATCCAGTTTGAACTATGGCTACACCTTC.

Points on this clone: Other nucleotide sequences in the sample specify the same CDR3. V gene TRBV9 combines with J gene TRBJ2-1; D uncertain. The CDR3 covers 14 residues. The V gene's germline CDR1 is SGDLS and CDR2 YYNGEE. V shed 0 bases and J shed 3 bases, with 7 bases lying between them. The CDR3 loop reads CASSVGGDYNEQFF. The CDR3 DNA is TGTGCCAGCAGCGTAGGAGGAGACTACAATGAGCAGTTCTTC.

The chain carries TRBV11-3 and TRBJ2-2, with D perhaps TRBD2 (6 bases). From germline, CDR1 is SGHNT and CDR2 YENEEA. This CDR3 is 16 amino acids long. Trimming removed 5 bases from V and 0 bases from J, with 13 bases in between. CDR3 protein: CASSRDSGANTGELFF. DNA for the CDR3: TGTGCCAGCAGCAGAGATAGCGGAGCGAACACCGGGGAGCTGTTTTTT.

This sequence joins TRBV7-2 and TRBJ2-7; D is unresolved. The germline gives CDR1 SGHTA, CDR2 FQGNSA. V was cut by 5 bases and J by 6 bases, with 11 bases left in between. The CDR3 length is 12 residues. CDR3 in amino acids: CASSTSVLEQYF. CDR3 in DNA: TGTGCCAGCAGCACATCTGTGCTCGAGCAGTACTTC.